The next 13 T cell receptor beta chains were all read from a single sample in a study of Graves' ophthalmopathy and Graves' hyperthyroidism (dated by TCRdb to 2016 to 2019). The instrument was an Illumina HiSeq 2000. TCR beta CDR3 regions were amplified from RNA transcripts for repertoire sequencing. A first-round RT-PCR used HTBI primers with the Qiagen OneStep RT-PCR kit, followed by a second-round multiplex PCR, size selection and purification. TCRdb trimmed public reads at Q25 via fastp, called clones via MiXCR and kept in-frame beta chains. Entries that share a CDR3 protein sequence are merged under the most common genes and DNA. For this sample the table gives about 220,000 distinct CDR3 sequences, of which roughly 21% were detected only once. The leading ten clones occupy about 46% of the sample. The sample consisted of peripheral blood. The receptor set was obtained from a woman aged 50 to 60 with Graves' ophthalmopathy. Donor details come from another sample of the same person, matched by shared clones.

This clonotype was observed at least ten times. The V call is TRBV13, the J call TRBJ2-7; 14 nucleotides agree with TRBD2. V dropped 4 bases and J dropped 0; count of bases not matched to a gene: 8. CDR1 and CDR2 from the germline V gene are PRHDT and FYEKMQ (reference sequence). The CDR3 spans 18 residues. CDR3 in DNA: TGTGCCAGCAGCTCCGGGACTAGCGGGAGCCGGAGCTCCTACGAGCAGTACTTC. Its protein is CASSSGTSGSRSSYEQYF.

The rearrangement links TRBV12-3 or TRBV12-4 to TRBJ1-6; the D gene is possibly TRBD1 (5 bases). V was trimmed by 3 bases and J by 8 bases, leaving 11 bases between them. The CDR3 spans 14 residues. This CDR3 is CASSFGREDSPLHF. As DNA, the CDR3 is TGTGCCAGCAGTTTTGGCAGGGAGGATTCACCCCTCCACTTT.

This clonotype has just a few counts. The chain employs TRBV24-1 and TRBJ2-5; 9 bases agree with TRBD1. J was trimmed by 6 bases and V by 4 bases; bases with no gene match: 5. The CDR3 spans 14 residues. CDR1 and CDR2 (germline): KGHDR, SFDVKD. CDR3: CATSEMGQGKTQYF. The CDR3 DNA reads TGTGCCACCAGTGAAATGGGACAGGGAAAGACCCAGTACTTC.

Many counts were recorded for this clonotype. The chain uses TRBV7-9 and TRBJ1-6, with a weak D call TRBD1 (6 bases). Trimming left V 3 bases short and J 7 bases short, with 13 bases between. Germline assignment: CDR1 SEHNR and CDR2 FQNEAQ (reference sequence). CDR3 length: 15 amino acids. CDR3 sequence reads: CASSFQGQPNSPLHF. The DNA of the CDR3 is TGTGCCAGCAGCTTCCAAGGACAGCCAAATTCACCCCTCCACTTT.

The rearrangement joins TRBV6-1 to TRBJ2-5; D may correspond to TRBD1 or TRBD2 (5 bases each). Looked up from germline, CDR1 is MNHNS and CDR2 is SASEGT. Trimming removed 2 bases at V and 5 bases at J, with 9 bases between. This CDR3 region has 13 residues. The CDR3 sequence: CASSELWGETQYF. The CDR3 coding sequence is TGTGCCAGCAGTGAATTATGGGGGGAGACCCAGTACTTC.

This clonotype was seen only a few times. V is TRBV27 and J is TRBJ1-2, with 12 bases matching TRBD1. CDR3 length: 16 amino acids. V lost 6 bases, J lost 4 bases, and 9 bases stayed unmatched. Germline CDR1 MNHEY, CDR2 SMNVEV (reference sequence). The CDR3 region is CASRPPGQGARYGYTF. The CDR3 region has the DNA TGTGCCAGCAGGCCACCGGGACAGGGGGCCCGCTATGGCTACACCTTC.

This clonotype was counted at least ten times. This chain joins TRBV19 and TRBJ2-7; maybe TRBD2 (6 bases). The germline gives CDR1 LNHDA, CDR2 SQIVND (reference sequence). CDR3 length: 14 amino acids. Trimming took 5 bases from V and 1 from J, leaving 12 bases between them. DNA of the CDR3: TGTGCCAGTAGTGATGCGGGGACTTCCTACGAGCAGTACTTC. It codes for CASSDAGTSYEQYF.

This clonotype was picked up many times. The rearrangement uses TRBV7-9 and TRBJ2-7; D perhaps matches TRBD2 (6 bases). V gave up 7 bases and J gave up 1 base, with 17 bases separating them. This CDR3 is built from 15 residues. Germline values: CDR1 SEHNR, CDR2 FQNEAQ (reference sequence). The CDR3 region is CASTAMGLSSYEQYF. The DNA of the CDR3 is TGTGCCAGCACCGCGATGGGACTGTCATCCTACGAGCAGTACTTC.

The rearrangement links TRBV11-2 to TRBJ1-3; D perhaps matches TRBD1 (5 bases). This CDR3 contains 17 residues. V was clipped by 5 bases and J by 0 bases, with 17 bases between them. From germline, CDR1 is SGHAT and CDR2 FQNNGV. In nucleotides, the CDR3 is TGTGCCAGCAGCCCCCGGGGACCGTCCATCTCTGGAAACACCATATATTTT. Its protein product is CASSPRGPSISGNTIYF.

This clonotype was counted only a few times. The chain is built from TRBV27 and TRBJ2-5; TRBD2 agrees at 8 bases. The CDR3 covers 17 residues. Trimming removed 0 bases from V and 5 bases from J; junction bases left unmatched: 11. Germline V CDR1 and CDR2: MNHEY, SMNVEV (reference sequence). DNA for the CDR3: TGTGCCAGCAGTTTATCGAATTTGGGGCGGGGGGTGGAGACCCAGTACTTC. This codes for CASSLSNLGRGVETQYF.

This clonotype was seen many times. The DNA is omitted, as the CDR3 cannot be located on it reliably, and the CDR3 follows TCRdb's listing. V and J are TRBV2 and TRBJ2-5. Germline V gene lookup returns CDR1 SNHLY and CDR2 FYNNEI. Counting both end residues, the CDR3 totals 14 amino acids. CDR3 sequence reads: CASSSSGPRKTQYF.

At least ten counts were recorded for this clonotype. The chain combines TRBV20-1 with TRBJ2-2, with 11 bases identical to TRBD2. V shed 3 bases and J 3 bases; nucleotides not matched to a gene: 15. The germline CDR1 and CDR2 sequences are DFQATT and SNEGSKA (reference sequence). The CDR3 has 19 amino acids. As DNA, the CDR3 is TGCAGTGCTAGTCGGCCTAGCGGGAGGATAGGGCGGTACACCGGGGAGCTGTTTTTT. Its translation: CSASRPSGRIGRYTGELFF.

V and J are TRBV6-5 and TRBJ1-1; the D gene is possibly TRBD1 (5 bases). In germline, CDR1 is MNHEY, CDR2 SVGAGI. The CDR3 length is 15 residues. V lost 0 bases, J lost 5 bases, and 13 bases lay in between. The CDR3 reads CASSYSIGGRTEAFF. The CDR3 DNA reads TGTGCCAGCAGTTACTCCATCGGGGGAAGAACTGAAGCTTTCTTT.